These 30 T cell receptor beta chains came from one sample sequenced in a study of T cells in Graves' hyperthyroidism and ophthalmopathy. Amplification of TCR beta CDR3 regions was performed using RNA transcripts as template. The TCR CDR3 was amplified in a first-round RT-PCR using the HTBI primer set. Each CDR3 protein gets one entry after TCRdb re-called the multiplex PCR reads with MiXCR. The sample includes approximately 610,000 distinct CDR3 sequences, roughly 17% of them seen just once. Sequencing input: blood. All receptors come from a woman aged 18-29 years with Graves' hyperthyroidism.

Written as DNA, the CDR3 is TGTGCCAGCAGTTTACTCCGACAGGGCAATCAGCCCCAGCATTTT. It encodes CASSLLRQGNQPQHF. The V call is TRBV12-3 or TRBV12-4, the J call TRBJ1-5; TRBD1 might be the D (6 bases). The ends were cut back, 2 bases at V and 2 bases at J, with 10 bases in the middle. This CDR3 region has 15 residues.

This clonotype appeared many times. CDR3 bases: TGTGCCAGCAGCTTAGGACTGGGCTACGAGCAGTACTTC. Protein sequence: CASSLGLGYEQYF. V is TRBV11-2 and J is TRBJ2-7; D is uncertain. Per the germline V gene, CDR1 is SGHAT and CDR2 is FQNNGV. The CDR3 has 13 amino acids. V gave up 1 base and J gave up 3 bases, with 7 bases separating them.

This clonotype was found a few times. CDR3 in amino acids: CASRPGWGLNYGYTF. As DNA, the CDR3 is TGTGCCAGCCGCCCGGGATGGGGGCTCAACTATGGCTACACCTTC. V usage is TRBV6-1 and J usage is TRBJ1-2, with D perhaps TRBD1 (6 bases). The CDR3 contains 15 residues. Germline CDR1 is MNHNS and CDR2 is SASEGT. The V end lost 8 bases, the J end lost 2 bases, and 18 bases lay between the germline ends.

For the CDR3, the DNA is TGTGCCAGCAGTTACAGCGGGAGGAACATTCAGTACTTC. Translation: CASSYSGRNIQYF. The gene calls are TRBV28 and TRBJ2-4; TRBD2 matches at 9 bases. Germline lookup yields CDR1 MDHEN and CDR2 SYDVKM. This CDR3 has 13 amino acids. The V segment lost 4 bases and the J segment 7 bases; nucleotides outside the gene matches: 2. Using reference TRBV28 and TRBJ2-4 for the parts outside the CDR3, the full variable domain is DVKVTQSSRYLVKRTGEKVFLECVQDMDHENMFWYRQDPGLGLRLIYFSYDVKMKEKGDIPEGYSVSREKKERFSLILESASTNQTSMYLCASSYSGRNIQYFGAGTRLSVL.

This clonotype appeared a few times. The rearrangement joins TRBV20-1 to TRBJ2-3; 9 bases align to TRBD2. The CDR3 contains 15 residues. Germline V gene sequence: CDR1 DFQATT, CDR2 SNEGSKA (reference sequence). The J segment lost 1 base and the V segment lost 3 bases, leaving 5 bases of the junction unmatched. DNA of the CDR3: TGCAGTGCTAGGGTAGCGGGGGCCCGCACAGATACGCAGTATTTT. Encoded protein: CSARVAGARTDTQYF.

This clonotype was seen many times. V gene TRBV2 combines with J gene TRBJ2-7; 8 bases fit TRBD1. Germline values: CDR1 SNHLY, CDR2 FYNNEI. There are 15 residues in the CDR3. With V trimmed by 6 bases and J by 1 base, 8 bases remained unmatched. The CDR3 sequence is CASRARTGISYEQYF. The CDR3 DNA reads TGTGCCAGCAGGGCCAGGACAGGGATTTCCTACGAGCAGTACTTC.

The count of this clonotype is one. This chain uses TRBV25-1 with TRBJ2-2, with D perhaps matching TRBD1 (6 bases). Trimming pared 8 bases from V and 4 bases from J, leaving 14 bases between. CDR1 is MGHDK and CDR2 is SYGVNS in the germline V gene. The length of the CDR3 is 14 residues. The chain's CDR3 is CASRVTGTTGELFF. DNA of the CDR3: TGTGCCAGCCGTGTGACAGGTACCACCGGGGAGCTGTTTTTT. The full variable domain, completed using reference TRBV25-1 and TRBJ2-2, is EADIYQTPRYLVIGTGKKITLECSQTMGHDKMYWYQQDPGMELHLIHYSYGVNSTEKGDLSSESTVSRIRTEHFPLTLESARPSHTSQYLCASRVTGTTGELFFGEGSRLTVL.

This clonotype was observed many times. The V gene is TRBV24-1, the J gene TRBJ2-1; a weak D match, TRBD1 (6 bases). Trimming took 3 bases from V and 5 from J, leaving 19 bases between them. Per germline, CDR1 KGHDR and CDR2 SFDVKD. This CDR3 is 17 amino acids long. CDR3: CATSDPTHGQNHNEQFF. DNA of the CDR3: TGTGCCACCAGTGATCCAACCCACGGACAGAACCACAATGAGCAGTTCTTC.

V usage is TRBV5-6 and J usage is TRBJ2-7; 9 bases match TRBD2. Germline V gene lookup returns CDR1 SGHDT and CDR2 YYEEEE. The CDR3 covers 14 residues. V lost 6 bases, J lost 2 bases, and 6 bases stayed unmatched. CDR3 sequence reads: CASIEREAPYEQYF. The CDR3 DNA follows: TGTGCCAGCATCGAGCGGGAGGCCCCCTACGAGCAGTACTTC.

The V call is TRBV10-3, the J call TRBJ2-6; D remains ambiguous. The CDR3 covers 16 residues. Per the germline V gene, CDR1 is ENHRY and CDR2 is SYGVKD. Trimming removed 4 bases from V and 4 bases from J, with 14 bases in between. The CDR3 spells CAISGRGPLGANVLTF. The CDR3 nucleotides are TGTGCCATCAGTGGAAGAGGCCCTCTCGGGGCCAACGTCCTGACTTTC.

This clonotype has more than one count but fewer than ten. J is TRBJ1-6 and V is TRBV10-1, with 7 bases that match TRBD1. The CDR3 runs to 16 residues. CDR1 and CDR2 (germline): WNHNN, SYGVQD (reference sequence). Trimming took 4 bases from V and 7 from J; bases not matched to a gene: 10. The CDR3 DNA reads as TGCGCCAGCAGTGGAACAGGGACAGCCCGAAATTCACCCCTCCACTTT. Protein sequence: CASSGTGTARNSPLHF.

The rearrangement links TRBV6-1 to TRBJ2-2, with D hard to call. There are 10 residues in the CDR3. V shed 3 bases and J shed 7 bases, with 0 bases lying between them. Per the germline V gene, CDR1 is MNHNS and CDR2 is SASEGT. This CDR3 reads CASSDGELFF. The CDR3 region has the DNA TGTGCCAGCAGTGACGGGGAGCTGTTTTTT.

This clonotype was counted at least ten times. The gene calls are TRBV2 and TRBJ1-6; 7 positions agree with TRBD1. V shed 6 bases, J shed 4 bases, and the junction held 9 bases outside the gene matches. The germline V gene has CDR1 SNHLY and CDR2 FYNNEI. This CDR3 contains 16 residues. CDR3 DNA: TGTGCCAGCAGCGAGCCGACAGGGATTTATAATTCACCCCTCCACTTT. It codes for CASSEPTGIYNSPLHF.

This clonotype was seen more than once but under ten times. The chain combines TRBV7-9 with TRBJ2-2, with 9 bases that match TRBD1. This CDR3 region has 17 residues. V shed 1 base and J 3 bases; nucleotides not matched to a gene: 6. Germline V gene data show CDR1 as SEHNR and CDR2 as FQNEAQ (reference sequence). Here the CDR3 DNA reads TGTGCCAGCAGCTTAGACCGTCGGGACAGGGACACCGGGGAGCTGTTTTTT. Amino acids: CASSLDRRDRDTGELFF.

In its sample, this clonotype was seen a few times. The chain employs TRBV27 and TRBJ2-3; D ambiguous. The CDR3 covers 16 residues. Trimming pared 0 bases from V and 1 base from J, leaving 11 bases between. Germline V CDR1 and CDR2: MNHEY, SMNVEV (reference sequence). CDR3 loop: CASSLSQNPGTDTQYF. The CDR3 nucleotides read TGTGCCAGCAGTTTATCCCAAAACCCCGGCACAGATACGCAGTATTTT.

The table lists this clonotype with a few counts. This rearrangement joins TRBV14 to TRBJ2-2; perhaps TRBD1 as D (5 bases). Germline V gives CDR1 SGHDN, CDR2 FVKESK. V lost 0 bases to trimming and J lost 6 bases, with 17 bases between them. The CDR3 has 17 amino acids. CDR3 nucleotide sequence: TGTGCCAGCAGCCAAGATTTTAGGACAAACAGCGCCGGGGAGCTGTTTTTT. The encoded protein is CASSQDFRTNSAGELFF.

At least ten counts were recorded for this clonotype. The gene calls are TRBV2 and TRBJ2-7; D is unresolved. Germline CDR1 SNHLY, CDR2 FYNNEI. V lost 6 bases, J lost 3 bases, and 6 bases lay in between. This CDR3 contains 11 residues. This CDR3 is CASRRGYEQYF. In DNA, the CDR3 is TGTGCCAGCAGGCGCGGCTACGAGCAGTACTTC.

This rearrangement joins TRBV5-1 to TRBJ1-2; possibly TRBD1 for D (5 bases). CDR3 size: 14 residues. Germline V gene lookup returns CDR1 SGHRS and CDR2 YFSETQ. V lost 1 base and J 4 bases, leaving 11 bases between the germline ends. The CDR3 nucleotides are TGCGCCAGCAGCTTGATGGACACCCGCTATGGCTACACCTTC. Translating it yields CASSLMDTRYGYTF.

This clonotype occurred once. The rearrangement uses TRBV29-1 and TRBJ2-4; 9 nucleotides line up with TRBD1. Trimming took 6 bases from V and 8 from J; bases not matched to a gene: 11. The CDR3 is 14 amino acids. The germline V gene encodes CDR1 SQVTM and CDR2 ANQGSEA. For the CDR3, the DNA is TGCAGCGTAAGGGACAGGGCGGGCTTCGACATTCAGTACTTC. This translates into CSVRDRAGFDIQYF.

This clonotype was observed at least ten times. The chain employs TRBV6-2 or TRBV6-3 and TRBJ1-5, with D unresolved. The CDR3 consists of 16 residues. Per germline, CDR1 MNHEY and CDR2 SVGEGT. The germline V and J ends were trimmed by 3 bases and 3 bases, with 15 bases remaining between them. The chain's CDR3 is CASSYPGRLSNQPQHF. CDR3 nucleotides: TGTGCCAGCAGTTATCCAGGACGGTTATCCAATCAGCCCCAGCATTTT.

The chain is built from TRBV2 and TRBJ2-1; perhaps TRBD2 as D (6 bases). The CDR3 runs to 16 residues. The V and J ends lost 3 bases and 2 bases respectively, with 14 bases between them. Germline lookup yields CDR1 SNHLY and CDR2 FYNNEI. CDR3 in DNA: TGTGCCAGCAGTGACCGGGTGGGGGGACCCTACAATGAGCAGTTCTTC. Translating gives CASSDRVGGPYNEQFF.

This clonotype was seen at least ten times. V and J are TRBV28 and TRBJ2-5; no clear D gene. This CDR3 is 12 amino acids long. Germline loops: CDR1 MDHEN, CDR2 SYDVKM. V lost 10 bases to trimming and J lost 5 bases, with 14 bases between them. The DNA of the CDR3 is TGTGCCACCTGGACCAAGATGGAGACCCAGTACTTC. This gives the protein CATWTKMETQYF.

There are a few counts of this clonotype. The chain uses TRBV6-2 or TRBV6-3 and TRBJ2-5; a weak D match, TRBD1 (5 bases). Germline lookup yields CDR1 MNHEY and CDR2 SVGEGT. The V end was cut by 5 bases, the J end by 2 bases, with 15 bases between. The CDR3 length is 15 residues. In nucleotides, the CDR3 is TGTGCCAGCAGTCCATCAGGGCAGGGTCAAGAGACCCAGTACTTC. Encoded protein: CASSPSGQGQETQYF.

The rearrangement links TRBV7-2 to TRBJ1-2; 9 bases map to TRBD1. The CDR3 runs to 16 residues. CDR1 and CDR2 (germline): SGHTA, FQGNSA. With V trimmed by 3 bases and J by 0 bases, 5 bases remained unmatched. CDR3 in DNA: TGTGCCAGCAGCTTCGGGACAGGGTTAGCTAACTATGGCTACACCTTC. Amino acid sequence: CASSFGTGLANYGYTF.

The rearrangement joins TRBV5-4 to TRBJ2-5; D might be TRBD1 or TRBD2, each matching 7 bases. CDR3 length: 15 residues. Per germline, CDR1 SGHNT and CDR2 YYREEE (reference sequence). V lost 0 bases and J lost 4, with 13 bases in between. For the CDR3, the DNA is TGTGCCAGCAGCTTGGTGGCCAGGGGGGGAGAGACCCAGTACTTC. This sequence encodes CASSLVARGGETQYF.

This clonotype was counted only a few times. A much larger clone differs from this one at a single base, so this may be a read error. V gene TRBV12-3 or TRBV12-4 combines with J gene TRBJ2-1; TRBD1 agrees at 9 bases. This CDR3 contains 13 residues. V shed 6 bases, J shed 10 bases, and the junction held 7 bases outside the gene matches. DNA for the CDR3: TGTGCCAGCAGGGGGGACAGGGAAGGCGAGCAGTTCTTC. Translation gives CASRGDREGEQFF.

This rearrangement joins TRBV12-3 or TRBV12-4 to TRBJ2-7, with TRBD2 identical over 8 bases. The CDR3 has 15 amino acids. Losses at the gene ends were 8 bases for V and 5 bases for J; bases not matched to a gene: 14. CDR3: CASGPGGSGKDEQYF. In DNA form, the CDR3 reads TGTGCCAGCGGCCCCGGGGGTAGCGGGAAGGACGAGCAGTACTTC.

This clonotype came up many times. The chain combines TRBV7-9 with TRBJ2-5; D is perhaps TRBD2 (6 bases). Trimming cost V 0 bases and J 4 bases, with 9 bases left between them. Germline V gene data show CDR1 as SEHNR and CDR2 as FQNEAQ (reference sequence). The CDR3 has 14 residues. The CDR3 coding sequence is TGTGCCAGCAGCTTAGCCCAACTAGCAGAGACCCAGTACTTC. Amino acids: CASSLAQLAETQYF.

This clonotype was detected many times. The V and J genes are TRBV3-1 and TRBJ1-5, with 7 positions matching TRBD1. Germline loops: CDR1 LGHDT, CDR2 YNNKEL (reference sequence). The length of the CDR3 is 13 residues. J lost 4 bases, V lost 4 bases, and 1 base had no gene match. CDR3 DNA: TGTGCCAGCAGCCCGGACAGGAATCAGCCCCAGCATTTT. It is translated as CASSPDRNQPQHF.

This clonotype was counted at least ten times. CDR3 nucleotides: TGTGCCACCTCTCATAACTCTGGGGCCAACGTCCTGACTTTC. It yields the protein CATSHNSGANVLTF. V and J are TRBV24-1 and TRBJ2-6; D is unresolved. This CDR3 has 14 residues. Germline V lookup: CDR1 KGHDR, CDR2 SFDVKD. V lost 9 bases and J lost 0, with 8 bases in between.